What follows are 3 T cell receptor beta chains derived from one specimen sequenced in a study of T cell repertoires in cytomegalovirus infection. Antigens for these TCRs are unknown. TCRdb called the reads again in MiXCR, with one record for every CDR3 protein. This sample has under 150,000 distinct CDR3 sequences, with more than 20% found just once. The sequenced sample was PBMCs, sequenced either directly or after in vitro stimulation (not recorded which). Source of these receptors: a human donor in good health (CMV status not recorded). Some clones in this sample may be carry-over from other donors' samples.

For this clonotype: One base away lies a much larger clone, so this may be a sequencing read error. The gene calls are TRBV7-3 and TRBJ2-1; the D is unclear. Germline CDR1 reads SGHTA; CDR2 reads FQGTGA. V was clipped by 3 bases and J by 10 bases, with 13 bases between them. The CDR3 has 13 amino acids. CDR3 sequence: CASSFFQDREQFF. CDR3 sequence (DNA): TGTGCCAGCAGCTTTTTCCAGGATAGAGAGCAGTTCTTC.

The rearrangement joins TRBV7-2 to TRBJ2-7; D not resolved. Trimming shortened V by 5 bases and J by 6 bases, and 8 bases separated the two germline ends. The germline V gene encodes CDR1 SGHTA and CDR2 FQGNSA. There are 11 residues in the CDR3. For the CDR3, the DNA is TGTGCCAGCAGCGACAAAAGCGAGCAGTACTTC. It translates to CASSDKSEQYF.

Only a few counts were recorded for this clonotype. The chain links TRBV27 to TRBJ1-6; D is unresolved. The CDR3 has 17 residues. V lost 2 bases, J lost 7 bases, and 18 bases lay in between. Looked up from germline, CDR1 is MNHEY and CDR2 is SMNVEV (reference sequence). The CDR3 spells CASSLNGARIQNSPLHF. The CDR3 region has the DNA TGTGCCAGCAGTTTAAACGGCGCCCGGATCCAAAATTCACCCCTCCACTTT.